This T cell receptor (beta chain) was recorded in a study of T cell repertoires in cytomegalovirus infection. Study details: CMV infection and matching HLA type were both indicated by public TCR beta signatures.

The J segment lost 0 bases and the V segment lost 8 bases, leaving 10 bases of the junction unmatched. CDR1 is ENHRY and CDR2 is SYGVKD in the germline V gene. The CDR3 has 16 amino acids. This clonotype showed up many times. Its antigen is unidentified. Findings and caveats of the study: Pooled public TCR beta family frequency picked out CMV carriers with the relevant HLA. CMV-specific HLA-C-restricted TCR beta clonotypes dominated the ex vivo response.

TCRdb recomputed calls from the reads with MiXCR, one row per CDR3 protein. The top ten hold less than 3% of the sample, which has about 310,000 distinct CDR3 sequences, roughly a tenth seen once. V gene TRBV10-3 combines with J gene TRBJ1-3; 7 bases fit TRBD1. The clonotype was recovered from a human donor in good health (CMV status not recorded). Some clones in this sample may be carry-over from other donors' samples. Sequencing was carried out using PBMCs. CDR3 protein: CAIRYRDSGSGNTIYF. CDR3 bases: TGTGCCATCCGCTACCGGGACAGCGGCTCTGGAAACACCATATATTTT.